Below, 14 T cell receptor beta chains from the same sample are listed, as sequenced in a study of cytomegalovirus exposure and HLA in healthy donors. The primer mix had 60 Vbeta and 13 Jbeta primers. Generated by immunoSEQ multiplex PCR, the TCRdb table keeps only in-frame clones and is missing some. The table has under 200,000 clones, around 79% seen once. Specimen: PBMCs. Every receptor here comes from a male donor in good health and CMV-seropositive.

The V call is TRBV7-9, the J call TRBJ2-5, with 8 bases identical to TRBD1. The CDR3 totals 16 residues. The V segment lost 4 bases and the J segment 5 bases; nucleotides outside the gene matches: 12. The germline CDR1 and CDR2 sequences are SEHNR and FQNEAQ (reference sequence). The CDR3 DNA reads TGTGCCAGCAGCTCTCGGACAGGGAGGCAATCGGAGACCCAGTACTTC. It yields the protein CASSSRTGRQSETQYF. Full variable domain (missing parts from reference TRBV7-9 and TRBJ2-5): DTGVSQNPRHKITKRGQNVTFRCDPISEHNRLYWYRQTLGQGPEFLTYFQNEAQLEKSRLLSDRFSAERPKGSFSTLEIQRTEQGDSAMYLCASSSRTGRQSETQYFGPGTRLLVL.

In DNA form, the CDR3 reads TGTGCCAGTAGTTCAGGGGGCGGGTATGGCTACACCTTC. As protein: CASSSGGGYGYTF. This chain uses TRBV19 with TRBJ1-2; 8 bases fit TRBD1. Per germline, CDR1 LNHDA and CDR2 SQIVND (reference sequence). J gave up 5 bases and V 5 bases, and 4 bases lay outside the gene matches. The CDR3 has 13 residues.

The chain uses TRBV7-2 and TRBJ2-2; 12 bases map to TRBD2. Germline CDR1 SGHTA, CDR2 FQGNSA. The J segment lost 5 bases and the V segment lost 3 bases, leaving 4 bases of the junction unmatched. CDR3 size: 16 residues. CDR3 coding DNA: TGTGCCAGCAGCTTCCCCGGGACTAGCGGGACCGGGGAGCTGTTTTTT. It codes for CASSFPGTSGTGELFF.

This clone has just one count. The chain is built from TRBV20-1 and TRBJ1-1; the D gene is possibly TRBD1 (6 bases). The CDR3 extends over 10 amino acids. The V end lost 6 bases, the J end lost 8 bases, and 10 bases lay between the germline ends. Germline CDR1 reads DFQATT; CDR2 reads SNEGSKA (reference sequence). The CDR3 DNA reads as TGCAGTGCGGGAGACAGGGAAGCTTTCTTT. Translating it yields CSAGDREAFF.

This chain uses TRBV7-9 with TRBJ2-5, with 7 nucleotides matching TRBD1. This CDR3 comprises 12 residues. Looked up from germline, CDR1 is SEHNR and CDR2 is FQNEAQ (reference sequence). V was pared by 5 bases and J by 5 bases, with 2 bases of the junction left unmatched. The CDR3, as DNA: TGTGCCAGCAGCCCCAGGGGGGAGACCCAGTACTTC. Translated, it gives CASSPRGETQYF.

The chain has TRBV6-5 and TRBJ2-1, with 8 bases aligning to TRBD1. Trimming removed 2 bases from V and 14 bases from J; junction bases left unmatched: 5. The germline CDR1 and CDR2 sequences are MNHEY and SVGAGI. This CDR3 is built from 12 residues. The CDR3 nucleotides are TGTGCCAGCAGTTACCAGGGGGCGCGAGAGTTCTTC. Amino acids: CASSYQGAREFF.

The CDR3 is CASSPSGDYGGYTF. CDR3 bases: TGTGCCAGCTCACCGAGCGGAGACTATGGTGGCTACACCTTC. The chain uses TRBV18 and TRBJ1-2; D is ambiguous. V lost 3 bases and J 7 bases, leaving 15 bases between the germline ends. The CDR3 is 14 residues long. In germline, CDR1 is KGHSH, CDR2 LQKENI.

The chain has TRBV11-1 and TRBJ2-7, with D possibly TRBD2 on 7 matching bases. CDR1 and CDR2 (germline): SGHAT, FQDESV (reference sequence). This CDR3 has 15 residues. The ends were cut back, 7 bases at V and 5 bases at J, with 21 bases in the middle. The CDR3 DNA is TGTGCCAGCAACGCGGTTTTCCAGGGGAGGGACGAGCAGTACTTC. Protein sequence: CASNAVFQGRDEQYF.

The gene calls are TRBV18 and TRBJ1-5, with 8 bases aligning to TRBD1. CDR3 length: 15 residues. Trimming took 5 bases from V and 3 from J; bases not matched to a gene: 6. Germline V gene sequence: CDR1 KGHSH, CDR2 LQKENI. CDR3: CASSAGQAPNQPQHF. As DNA, the CDR3 is TGTGCCAGCTCAGCGGGACAGGCCCCCAATCAGCCCCAGCATTTT.

The chain employs TRBV7-8 and TRBJ1-5; 7 nucleotides agree with TRBD1. After removal of 1 base from V and 3 bases from J, the junction contained 3 bases not matched to a gene. The length of the CDR3 is 15 residues. CDR1 SGHVS and CDR2 FQNEAQ come from the germline V gene. CDR3 region: CASSLDGQVNQPQHF. In DNA, the CDR3 is TGTGCCAGCAGCTTAGACGGACAGGTCAATCAGCCCCAGCATTTT.

Only a few counts were recorded for this clone. The chain carries TRBV5-1 and TRBJ1-1; D might be TRBD1 (6 bases). Germline assignment: CDR1 SGHRS and CDR2 YFSETQ. The CDR3 extends over 14 amino acids. V was clipped by 2 bases and J by 5 bases, with 13 bases between them. For the CDR3, the DNA is TGCGCCAGCAGCTTAGGAGACAGGAGTACTGAAGCTTTCTTT. Its translation: CASSLGDRSTEAFF.

This chain connects TRBV6-5 to TRBJ2-2; D gene ambiguous. There are 12 residues in the CDR3. Germline V gene lookup returns CDR1 MNHEY and CDR2 SVGAGI. Trimming pared 5 bases from V and 3 bases from J, leaving 4 bases between. CDR3 in amino acids: CASSPDTGELFF. The CDR3, as DNA: TGTGCCAGCAGTCCCGACACCGGGGAGCTGTTTTTT.

This rearrangement joins TRBV7-3 to TRBJ2-6, with TRBD2 matching 7 bases. After removal of 0 bases from V and 0 bases from J, the junction contained 5 bases not matched to a gene. The CDR3 is made up of 18 amino acids. Germline CDR1 is SGHTA and CDR2 is FQGTGA. The CDR3 loop is CASSLTWGGSSGANVLTF. The CDR3 coding sequence is TGTGCCAGCAGCTTAACGTGGGGGGGGAGCTCTGGGGCCAACGTCCTGACTTTC.

V gene TRBV19 combines with J gene TRBJ1-1; 8 bases line up with TRBD1. CDR3 length: 15 amino acids. CDR1 LNHDA and CDR2 SQIVND come from the germline V gene (reference sequence). V dropped 5 bases and J dropped 4; count of bases not matched to a gene: 9. CDR3 bases: TGTGCCAGTAGTGCCCCGGACAGGGTGGTCACTGAAGCTTTCTTT. This sequence encodes CASSAPDRVVTEAFF.